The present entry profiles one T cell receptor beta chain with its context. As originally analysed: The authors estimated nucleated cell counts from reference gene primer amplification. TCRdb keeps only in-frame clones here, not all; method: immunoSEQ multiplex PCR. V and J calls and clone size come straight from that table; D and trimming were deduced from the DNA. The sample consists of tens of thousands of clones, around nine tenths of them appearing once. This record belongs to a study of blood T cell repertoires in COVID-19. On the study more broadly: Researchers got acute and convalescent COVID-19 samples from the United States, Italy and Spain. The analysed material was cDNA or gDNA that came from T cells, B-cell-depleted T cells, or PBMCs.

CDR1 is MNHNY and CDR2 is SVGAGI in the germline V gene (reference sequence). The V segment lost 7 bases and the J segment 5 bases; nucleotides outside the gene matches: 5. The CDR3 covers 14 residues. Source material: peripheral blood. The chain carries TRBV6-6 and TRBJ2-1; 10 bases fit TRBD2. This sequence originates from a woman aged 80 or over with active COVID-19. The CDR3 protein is CASNIAGGNNEQFF. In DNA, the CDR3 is TGTGCCAGCAACATAGCGGGGGGTAACAATGAGCAGTTCTTC.